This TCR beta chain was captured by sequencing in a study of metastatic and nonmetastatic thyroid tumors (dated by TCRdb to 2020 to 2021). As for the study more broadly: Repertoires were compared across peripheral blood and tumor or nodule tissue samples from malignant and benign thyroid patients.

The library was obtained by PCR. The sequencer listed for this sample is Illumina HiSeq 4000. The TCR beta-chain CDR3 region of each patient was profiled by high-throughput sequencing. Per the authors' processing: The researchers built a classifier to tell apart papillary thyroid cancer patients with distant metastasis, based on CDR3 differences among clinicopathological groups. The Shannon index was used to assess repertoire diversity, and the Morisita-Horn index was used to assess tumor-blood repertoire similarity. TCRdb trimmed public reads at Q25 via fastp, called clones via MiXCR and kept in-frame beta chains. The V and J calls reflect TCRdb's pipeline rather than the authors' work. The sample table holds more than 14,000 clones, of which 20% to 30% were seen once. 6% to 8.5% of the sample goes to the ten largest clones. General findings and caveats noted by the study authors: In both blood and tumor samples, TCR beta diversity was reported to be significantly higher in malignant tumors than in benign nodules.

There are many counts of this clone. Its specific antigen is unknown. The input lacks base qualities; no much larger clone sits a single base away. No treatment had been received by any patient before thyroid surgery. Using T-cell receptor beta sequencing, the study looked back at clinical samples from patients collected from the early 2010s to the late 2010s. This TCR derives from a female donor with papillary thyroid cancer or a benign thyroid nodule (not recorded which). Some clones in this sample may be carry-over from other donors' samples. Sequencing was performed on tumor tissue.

The CDR3 has the sequence CASSQRATSGSHEQFF. In nucleotides, the sequence is TGCGCCAGCAGCCAACGAGCGACTAGCGGGAGTCATGAGCAGTTCTTC. The rearrangement combines TRBV4-1 with TRBJ2-1; TRBD2 agrees with 12 junctional bases. There are 16 amino acids in the CDR3, from cysteine to phenylalanine inclusive. Only the CDR3 portion is preserved as DNA: 48 bases, with reading frame beginning at the first base. Ends trimmed: V by 2 bases, J by 8 bases; bases unmatched to a gene: 7. CDR1 and CDR2 are drawn from the germline V gene: MGHRA, YSYEKL.